The rows below give T cell receptor beta chains drawn from one sample of a study of cytomegalovirus exposure and HLA in healthy donors. Repertoires were generated with immunoSEQ multiplex PCR, while TCRdb's copy carries only in-frame clones and drops some. The data contain around 200,000 clones, 80% to 85% of them singletons. The sequenced sample was PBMCs. These receptors all come from a woman in her twenties or thirties in good health and CMV-seronegative. The CDR3 runs from the conserved cysteine through the conserved F or W. The order of the fields is D gene, J gene, clone size, V gene, CDR3 DNA, CDR3 protein. D genes are given only for firm matches. The size field is filled for only some rows; it gives once, few, many or a size class.

>TRBD2|TRBJ2-7|-|TRBV5-1
TGCGCCAGCAAGGAGGGAGGGCCGAACGAGCAGTACTTC
CASKEGGPNEQYF
>-|TRBJ2-3|-|TRBV28
TGTGCCAGCAGTTTGGAGGGGGCCCCTGGGGGGACGCAGTATTTT
CASSLEGAPGGTQYF
>-|TRBJ1-1|-|TRBV7-9
TGTGCCAGCAGCTTACAGTCCCCTTTCACTGAAGCTTTCTTT
CASSLQSPFTEAFF
>TRBD1|TRBJ2-7|-|TRBV19
TGTGCCAGTAGTCTCGGGACAGGGTGGTACGAGCAGTACTTC
CASSLGTGWYEQYF
>TRBD1|TRBJ1-2|-|TRBV27
TGTGCCAGCGCAACAGGGGTGGGATATGGCTACACCTTC
CASATGVGYGYTF
>-|TRBJ2-7|once|TRBV5-1
TGCGCCAGCAGCATGGACGGGATTCTCTACGAGCAGTACTTC
CASSMDGILYEQYF
>TRBD1|TRBJ1-1|few|TRBV19
TGTGCCAGTAGTATAGGACAGGGGGCAGGCACTGAAGCTTTCTTT
CASSIGQGAGTEAFF
>TRBD1|TRBJ2-7|-|TRBV28
TGTGCCAGCAGTGCCTACAGGGGGTCGCTTCTAGGCGAGCAGTACTTC
CASSAYRGSLLGEQYF
>TRBD1|TRBJ1-6|-|TRBV7-3
TGTGCCAGCAGCTTACCGGACAGGAATTCACCCCTCCACTTT
CASSLPDRNSPLHF
>TRBD1|TRBJ1-2|few|TRBV5-1
TGCGCCAGCAGCCCTTTGCCGGACAGGGGGGACTACACCTTC
CASSPLPDRGDYTF
>TRBD1|TRBJ1-2|-|TRBV30
TGTGCCTGGGGAACCGGGACAGCTAACTATGGCTACACCTTC
CAWGTGTANYGYTF
>TRBD2|TRBJ2-7|-|TRBV14
TGTGCCAGCAGAGGAACTAGCGGAAGTAGCCAGTACTTC
CASRGTSGSSQYF
>TRBD1|TRBJ1-6|-|TRBV27
TGTGCCAGCAGGCCTACAGGGGGTACCTATAATTCACCCCTCCACTTT
CASRPTGGTYNSPLHF
>TRBD1|TRBJ2-5|once|TRBV7-9
TGTGCCAGCAGCCTTGGGGACAGGGGCCAAGAGACCCAGTACTTC
CASSLGDRGQETQYF
>TRBD1|TRBJ1-3|-|TRBV4-1
TGCGCCAGCAGCCAAACAGGGGAAGGAAACACCATATATTTT
CASSQTGEGNTIYF
>-|TRBJ2-1|-|TRBV6-1
TGTGCCAGCAACCATCGGGGGGCGGTTTCCGATGAGCAGTTCTTC
CASNHRGAVSDEQFF
>-|TRBJ1-5|-|TRBV18
TGTGCCAGCTCACCAATCCCCCCCACAGGGCCCAATCAGCCCCAGCATTTT
CASSPIPPTGPNQPQHF
>TRBD1|TRBJ1-1|-|TRBV27
TGTGCCAGCAGCCTATCGACAGGGGCCCAGAACACTGAAGCTTTCTTT
CASSLSTGAQNTEAFF
>TRBD1|TRBJ1-1|-|TRBV6-5
TGTGCCAGCAGTTACTGGCAGGGACAGGAGACATTT
CASSYWQGQETF
>-|TRBJ2-7|-|TRBV29-1
TGCAGCGTTGCCCCCACAGGGAAATACGAGCAGTACTTC
CSVAPTGKYEQYF
>-|TRBJ1-1|-|TRBV5-1
TGCGCCAGCAGCTCTTCACTAGGTACCACTGAAGCTTTCTTT
CASSSSLGTTEAFF
>TRBD1|TRBJ1-4|-|TRBV18
TGTGCCAGCTCACACCGGGACAGTGGCTTTGAAAAACTGTTTTTT
CASSHRDSGFEKLFF
>TRBD1|TRBJ2-3|-|TRBV7-3
TGTGCCAGCAGCCCAGGACAGGGGTTTGCAGATACGCAGTATTTT
CASSPGQGFADTQYF
>TRBD1|TRBJ1-2|-|TRBV28
TGTGCCAGCAGACAAGGACAGGGCAGAGGAGGCTACACCTTC
CASRQGQGRGGYTF
>-|TRBJ1-5|few|TRBV5-5
TGTGCCAGCAGCTTGCGAGGGAATAGCAATCAGCCCCAGCATTTT
CASSLRGNSNQPQHF
>-|TRBJ2-1|-|TRBV7-3
TGTGCCAGCAGCTTAAGCATCACTACTGAGCAGTTCTTC
CASSLSITTEQFF
>-|TRBJ1-2|-|TRBV5-1
TGCGCCAGCAGCCTGGACGGCAGGGCAACCGCCTATGGCTACACCTTC
CASSLDGRATAYGYTF
>-|TRBJ2-1|-|TRBV6-1
TGTGCCAGCAGTGAAGGGAACAGCTACAATGAGCAGTTCTTC
CASSEGNSYNEQFF
>TRBD1|TRBJ1-5|-|TRBV4-1
TGCGCCAGCAGCCAAGATCGGGCCAGGGGGCTTAATCAGCCCCAGCATTTT
CASSQDRARGLNQPQHF
>-|TRBJ1-5|few|TRBV9
TGTGCCAGCAGCCTCGGGGGAGGGAACAATCAGCCCCAGCATTTT
CASSLGGGNNQPQHF
>TRBD1|TRBJ1-1|-|TRBV25-1
TGTGCCAGCAGTGGACAGGGCAGGAGGACTGAAGCTTTCTTT
CASSGQGRRTEAFF
>-|TRBJ2-3|-|TRBV6-6
TGTGCCAGCAGTTACATAGGAGCCACAGATACGCAGTATTTT
CASSYIGATDTQYF
>-|TRBJ2-1|-|TRBV18
TGTGCCAGCTCACCTTCCAGTCCCTCCCTCTCCTACAATGAGCAGTTCTTC
CASSPSSPSLSYNEQFF
>TRBD1|TRBJ1-4|few|TRBV2
TGTGCCAGCAGTGGTACCGGGACAGTACGGACTAATGAAAAACTGTTTTTT
CASSGTGTVRTNEKLFF
>TRBD1|TRBJ1-1|-|TRBV6-1
TGTGCCAGCAGCGCCGGACAGGACTACACTGAAGCTTTCTTT
CASSAGQDYTEAFF
>TRBD2|TRBJ2-7|-|TRBV29-1
TGCAGCGCCTGGGAGGGGTCGAACGAGCAGTACTTC
CSAWEGSNEQYF
>TRBD1|TRBJ2-1|-|TRBV27
TGTGCCAGCAGACGAACCGGGACAGGGGCCTACAATGAGCAGTTCTTC
CASRRTGTGAYNEQFF
>TRBD2|TRBJ2-7|-|TRBV29-1
TGCAGCGTTGGGGAGGGCCTAGGGGAGCAGTACTTC
CSVGEGLGEQYF
>-|TRBJ2-1|-|TRBV11-2
TGTGCCAGCAGCTCCGGTAGGCGGACTCACAATGAGCAGTTCTTC
CASSSGRRTHNEQFF
>TRBD1|TRBJ2-7|once|TRBV6-5
TGTGCCAGCACTAGGGACAGGGGTTACGAGCAGTACTTC
CASTRDRGYEQYF
>TRBD1|TRBJ1-5|few|TRBV4-2
TGTGCCAGCAGCCTCTCGGACAGGGGAGGCAATCAGCCCCAGCATTTT
CASSLSDRGGNQPQHF
>-|TRBJ2-5|-|TRBV5-6
TGTGCCAGCAGCGGCAGGGTGGCGACCCAGTACTTC
CASSGRVATQYF
>TRBD2|TRBJ2-7|-|TRBV4-1
TGCGCCAGCAGCCTAGCACCGCCGCGGGGGGTTATGACCTACGAGCAGTACTTC
CASSLAPPRGVMTYEQYF
>-|TRBJ1-2|-|TRBV12-5
TGTGCTAGTGGTTTTCAGGGCAACTATGGCTACACCTTC
CASGFQGNYGYTF
>TRBD1|TRBJ2-2|-|TRBV10-2
TGCGCCAGCAGTGAGTCGCTGACAGGGAAAACCGGGGAGCTGTTTTTT
CASSESLTGKTGELFF
>TRBD2|TRBJ2-2|-|TRBV2
TGTGCCAGCAGGCGACTAGCGAACAGCGGTGCCGGGGAGCTGTTTTTT
CASRRLANSGAGELFF
>TRBD1|TRBJ2-5|once|TRBV7-7
TGTGCCAGCAGCTTATATGGTGGGACAGCACAAGAGACCCAGTACTTC
CASSLYGGTAQETQYF
>TRBD1|TRBJ1-6|-|TRBV4-1
TGCGCCAGCAGCCAAGAAGGGCAGGGGGTTTCACCCCTCCACTTT
CASSQEGQGVSPLHF